This T cell receptor beta chain was observed in a study of T cell repertoires in cytomegalovirus infection. Study information: Public TCR beta signatures provided an indication of both CMV infection and a matching HLA type.

Turning to this clonotype: Its antigen is unidentified.

The germline CDR1 and CDR2 sequences are MNHNS and SASEGT. The CDR3 contains 16 residues. Trimming removed 3 bases at V and 0 bases at J, with 12 bases between. One entry per CDR3 protein results from TCRdb running MiXCR on the reads. The sample lists around 710,000 distinct CDR3 sequences, 29% seen once, with less than 15% in the top ten. The sequencing used cultured CD8+ T cells from PBMCs, collected from culture after CMV antigen stimulation. The chain carries TRBV6-1 and TRBJ1-5; D is perhaps TRBD1 (5 bases). The source of this sequence is a human donor in good health (CMV status not recorded). Some clones in this sample may be carry-over from other donors' samples. CDR3 coding DNA: TGTGCCAGCAGTGAGAGGGGAGTGCATAGCAATCAGCCCCAGCATTTT. Its protein product is CASSERGVHSNQPQHF.